The 9 T cell receptor beta chains below were found in one sample sequenced in a study of OX40 agonist ivuxolimab in advanced cancers. Produced via immunoSEQ multiplex PCR; TCRdb's table is partial and in-frame only. In the table there are over 85,000 clones, 80% to 90% of which are singletons. The sample in question was CD4+ or CD8+ T cells sorted from blood, obtained in a trial of the OX40 agonist ivuxolimab. These receptors originate from an adult with an advanced solid tumor such as melanoma, head and neck, liver or kidney cancer.

The chain employs TRBV5-1 and TRBJ1-3; unclear D gene. Germline lookup yields CDR1 SGHRS and CDR2 YFSETQ. The CDR3 runs 16 residues. V lost 0 bases, J lost 4 bases, and 14 bases lay in between. The CDR3, as DNA: TGCGCCAGCAGCTTGGCGGTGGGCAGCCCCGGAAACACCATATATTTT. Translated: CASSLAVGSPGNTIYF.

The chain uses TRBV9 and TRBJ2-2; D possibly corresponds to TRBD2 (5 bases). V was shortened by 0 bases and J by 8 bases, with 17 bases between the two germline ends. The CDR3 runs 16 residues. The germline V gene encodes CDR1 SGDLS and CDR2 YYNGEE. CDR3 in amino acids: CASSVAPGLLHGELFF. The DNA for the CDR3 is TGTGCCAGCAGCGTAGCTCCTGGACTCCTTCATGGGGAGCTGTTTTTT.

This clone was observed a few times. The chain joins TRBV7-2 to TRBJ1-3, with a tentative D call TRBD1 (6 bases). In germline, CDR1 is SGHTA, CDR2 FQGNSA. Trimming took off 2 bases at V and 8 bases at J, with 16 bases between the two ends. The CDR3 is 15 residues long. CDR3 in DNA: TGTGCCAGCAGCTTATCCGGGACCTACAGGGACACCATATATTTT. This gives the protein CASSLSGTYRDTIYF.

The rearrangement uses TRBV7-9 and TRBJ2-7; the D is unclear. Germline CDR1 and CDR2: SEHNR and FQNEAQ (reference sequence). The CDR3 spans 14 residues. Deletions cut 4 bases from V and 0 bases from J, with 10 bases between. The CDR3: CASSSEGYSYEQYF. The CDR3 bases are TGTGCCAGCAGCTCAGAAGGGTACTCCTACGAGCAGTACTTC.

The CDR3 region is CASSWVPTGAGELFF. The CDR3 DNA reads as TGTGCCAGCAGTTGGGTCCCAACAGGGGCCGGGGAGCTGTTTTTT. This chain links TRBV6-5 with TRBJ2-2; 7 bases align to TRBD1. In germline, CDR1 is MNHEY, CDR2 SVGAGI. The CDR3 sequence is 15 residues long. V dropped 4 bases and J dropped 6; count of bases not matched to a gene: 8.

The chain links TRBV13 to TRBJ1-4; 7 bases match TRBD1. CDR1 and CDR2 from the germline V gene are PRHDT and FYEKMQ (reference sequence). With 5 bases clipped from V and 4 bases from J, the junction kept 4 bases outside the gene matches. This CDR3 is built from 14 residues. DNA of the CDR3: TGTGCCAGCAGCCTCCGACAGGGTAATGAAAAACTGTTTTTT. As protein: CASSLRQGNEKLFF.

The chain uses TRBV9 and TRBJ2-3; TRBD1 is a possible D gene (5 bases). Germline V lookup: CDR1 SGDLS, CDR2 YYNGEE. V was pared by 0 bases and J by 5 bases, with 7 bases between. The CDR3 sequence is 13 residues long. CDR3 protein: CASSVGQRDTQYF. In nucleotides, the CDR3 is TGTGCCAGCAGCGTAGGACAGAGAGATACGCAGTATTTT.

CDR3 nucleotides: TGTGCCAGTCCTGACAGAGACACCGGGGAGCTGTTTTTT. Its translation is CASPDRDTGELFF. This chain links TRBV19 with TRBJ2-2, with D perhaps matching TRBD1 (5 bases). Trimming left V 8 bases short and J 3 bases short, with 10 bases between. CDR1 is LNHDA and CDR2 is SQIVND in the germline V gene (reference sequence). CDR3 length equals 13 residues.

V gene TRBV28 combines with J gene TRBJ2-1; TRBD2 matches at 13 bases. CDR1 is MDHEN, CDR2 SYDVKM, per germline. The length of the CDR3 is 15 residues. The trim removed 5 bases at V and 14 bases at J, leaving 12 bases unmatched. CDR3 sequence: CASSTGLAGSEYEFF. CDR3 bases: TGTGCCAGCAGTACGGGACTAGCGGGGTCTGAGTACGAGTTCTTC.